This record concerns one T cell receptor beta chain sequence. Its specificity is unknown. This specimen belongs to a study of response to subunit inactivated influenza vaccine. TCRdb recomputed calls from the RT-PCR reads with MiXCR, one row per CDR3 protein. In the table there are 530,000 or so distinct CDR3 sequences, 25% of which are singletons. Study outcomes and limitations: A suggestion made by the authors is that each seasonal influenza vaccination recruits few new T cells.

The sequenced sample was CD4+ T cells sorted from PBMCs, obtained 5 days after vaccination. The receptor was derived from a man in his fifties who received an inactivated influenza vaccine.

The CDR3 DNA is TGTGCCAGCAGTTTAGGGGGGATCAGCGTGCAGTACTTC. It yields the protein CASSLGGISVQYF. The chain combines TRBV28 with TRBJ2-7; tentative D call: TRBD2 (6 bases). V dropped 2 bases and J dropped 9 bases, with 14 bases sitting between them. CDR1 and CDR2 (germline): MDHEN, SYDVKM. The CDR3 is 13 residues long.